One sample yielded the 10 T cell receptor beta chains listed below, sequenced in a study of cytomegalovirus exposure and HLA in healthy donors. The PCR was carried out with 60 Vbeta primers and 13 Jbeta primers. The assay was immunoSEQ multiplex PCR, and TCRdb's table has in-frame clones only and misses some. The sample has approximately 120,000 clones, about 76% seen once; the top ten hold less than 2.5%. The specimen was PBMCs. Receptors originate from a woman in her 30s in good health and CMV-seronegative.

The chain is built from TRBV5-6 and TRBJ1-4; a possible D gene is TRBD1 (6 bases). V was shortened by 5 bases and J by 0 bases, with 8 bases between the two germline ends. The CDR3 contains 14 residues. CDR1 SGHDT and CDR2 YYEEEE come from the germline V gene. The CDR3 region is CASSRQATNEKLFF. The CDR3 region has the DNA TGTGCCAGCAGTAGACAGGCAACTAATGAAAAACTGTTTTTT.

The chain carries TRBV23-1 and TRBJ1-4; 8 positions match TRBD1. TRBV23-1 is placed among ORFs of uncertain function. This CDR3 is 18 amino acids long. The trim removed 8 bases at V and 5 bases at J, leaving 19 bases unmatched. The CDR3 loop is CASVPGQAGLFPNEKLFF. DNA for the CDR3: TGCGCCAGCGTACCGGGACAGGCCGGTTTATTCCCGAATGAAAAACTGTTTTTT.

The chain is built from TRBV19 and TRBJ2-1; tentatively, D is TRBD2 (5 bases). The CDR3 sequence is 16 residues long. The ends were cut back, 5 bases at V and 7 bases at J, with 21 bases in the middle. The germline gives CDR1 LNHDA, CDR2 SQIVND (reference sequence). CDR3 coding DNA: TGTGCCAGTAGTCCCTCTGGGAGCCGGCTCCATAATGAGCAGTTCTTC. Translation gives CASSPSGSRLHNEQFF.

The rearrangement joins TRBV7-9 to TRBJ2-2, with 8 bases lining up with TRBD2. The germline CDR1 and CDR2 sequences are SEHNR and FQNEAQ (reference sequence). The ends lost 1 base at V and 4 bases at J; junction bases unmatched: 11. The CDR3 runs 18 residues. CDR3 sequence reads: CASSLDSGLAFATGELFF. CDR3 DNA sequence: TGTGCCAGCAGCTTAGACTCCGGACTAGCCTTTGCCACCGGGGAGCTGTTTTTT.

V is TRBV6-1 and J is TRBJ2-7, with D unresolved. This CDR3 is 16 amino acids long. Germline CDR1 and CDR2: MNHNS and SASEGT. With 3 bases removed from V and 7 bases from J, the gap between germline ends came to 22 bases. The CDR3 DNA is TGTGCCAGCAGTGACCACTACCCCGTTTTATCTACAGAGCAGTACTTC. It yields the protein CASSDHYPVLSTEQYF.

The chain carries TRBV5-4 and TRBJ2-3, with 8 bases fitting TRBD2. Germline lookup yields CDR1 SGHNT and CDR2 YYREEE (reference sequence). CDR3 length equals 16 residues. Losses at the gene ends were 4 bases for V and 3 bases for J; bases not matched to a gene: 10. CDR3 loop: CASSPGGLVRTDTQYF. In DNA, the CDR3 is TGTGCCAGCAGCCCGGGAGGGCTGGTAAGGACAGATACGCAGTATTTT.

This chain links TRBV28 with TRBJ2-7, with 10 positions matching TRBD2. The CDR3 consists of 16 residues. V was clipped by 6 bases and J by 2 bases; unmatched bases: 10. Germline V gene sequence: CDR1 MDHEN, CDR2 SYDVKM. DNA for the CDR3: TGTGCCAGCAGCAACGACGGACTAGCGGTTACCTACGAGCAGTACTTC. Its translation: CASSNDGLAVTYEQYF. Filled out from reference TRBV28 and TRBJ2-7, the complete variable domain reads DVKVTQSSRYLVKRTGEKVFLECVQDMDHENMFWYRQDPGLGLRLIYFSYDVKMKEKGDIPEGYSVSREKKERFSLILESASTNQTSMYLCASSNDGLAVTYEQYFGPGTRLTVT.

This chain uses TRBV4-3 with TRBJ2-3; maybe TRBD2 (6 bases). Germline lookup yields CDR1 LGHNA and CDR2 YSLEER. The CDR3 extends over 16 amino acids. V was cut by 3 bases and J by 15 bases, with 28 bases left in between. In DNA, the CDR3 is TGCGCCAGCAGCCAGGTCACTGGTTATTCGTCGCGGGAATTATATTTT. Translation: CASSQVTGYSSRELYF.

The CDR3 DNA is TGTGCCTGGAGTGCCCCGGACAGGGTCCCTAGCTACACCTTC. Translated, it gives CAWSAPDRVPSYTF. This sequence joins TRBV30 and TRBJ1-2; 8 positions agree with TRBD1. The CDR3 spans 14 residues. The germline CDR1 and CDR2 sequences are GTSNPN and SVGIG (reference sequence). J gave up 9 bases and V 1 base, and 10 bases lay outside the gene matches.

The V call is TRBV7-2, the J call TRBJ2-1; D call uncertain. Germline V lookup: CDR1 SGHTA, CDR2 FQGNSA. The CDR3 is 17 residues long. Trimming removed 6 bases at V and 0 bases at J, with 18 bases between. The CDR3 here is CASRGYFAESSYNEQFF. Here the CDR3 DNA reads TGTGCCAGCAGGGGTTACTTCGCGGAAAGCTCCTACAATGAGCAGTTCTTC.